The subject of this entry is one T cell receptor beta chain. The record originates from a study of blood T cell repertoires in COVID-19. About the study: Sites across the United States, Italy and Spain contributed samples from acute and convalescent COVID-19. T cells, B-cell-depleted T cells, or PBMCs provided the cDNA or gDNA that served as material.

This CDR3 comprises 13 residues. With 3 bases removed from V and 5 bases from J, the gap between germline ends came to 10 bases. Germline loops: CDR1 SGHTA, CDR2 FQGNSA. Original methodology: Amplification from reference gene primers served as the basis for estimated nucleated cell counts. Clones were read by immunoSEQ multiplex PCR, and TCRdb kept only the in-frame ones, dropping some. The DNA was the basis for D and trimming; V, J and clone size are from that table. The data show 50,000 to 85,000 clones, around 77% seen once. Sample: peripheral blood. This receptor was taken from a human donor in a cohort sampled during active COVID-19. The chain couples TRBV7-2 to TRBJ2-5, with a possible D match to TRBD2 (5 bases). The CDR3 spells CASSFGLGETQYF. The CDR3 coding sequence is TGTGCCAGCAGCTTCGGACTCGGGGAGACCCAGTACTTC.